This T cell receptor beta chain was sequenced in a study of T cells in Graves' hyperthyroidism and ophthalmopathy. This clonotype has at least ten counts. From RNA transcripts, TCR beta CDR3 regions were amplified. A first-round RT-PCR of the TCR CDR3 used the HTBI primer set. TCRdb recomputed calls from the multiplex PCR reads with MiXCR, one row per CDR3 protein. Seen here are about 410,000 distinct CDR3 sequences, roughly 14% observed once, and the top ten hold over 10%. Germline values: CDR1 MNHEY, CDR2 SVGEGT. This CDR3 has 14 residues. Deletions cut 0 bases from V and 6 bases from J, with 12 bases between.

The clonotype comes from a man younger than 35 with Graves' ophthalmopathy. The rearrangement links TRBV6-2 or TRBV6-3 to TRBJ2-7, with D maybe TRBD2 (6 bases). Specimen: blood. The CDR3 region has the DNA TGTGCCAGCAGTTACTCAAGGGATAGCGGCGAGCAGTACTTC. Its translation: CASSYSRDSGEQYF.